One and the same sample provided the 5 T cell receptor beta chains below, sequenced in a study of yellow fever vaccine responses in identical twins (dated by TCRdb to the late 2010s). Receptors were amplified or captured by RT-PCR. TCRdb shows the sequencer as Illumina HiSeq 2500. TCRdb redid the processing of the public reads, applying fastp at Q25 and MiXCR, and retained in-frame beta chains. Entries that share a CDR3 protein sequence are merged under the most common genes and DNA. For this sample the table gives around 950 distinct CDR3 sequences, of which just under 85% were detected only once. The biggest ten clones account for around 13% of the sample. The sequences come from T cells from blood (PBMCs), unsorted or a sorted subset (not recorded which), collected before or after yellow fever vaccination (not recorded which). The receptor set was obtained from a female donor who received the yellow fever vaccine.

This clonotype was detected only a few times. The rearrangement uses TRBV9 and TRBJ2-5; D unclear. Germline lookup yields CDR1 SGDLS and CDR2 YYNGEE. V lost 0 bases, J lost 1 base, and 7 bases lay in between. This CDR3 contains 14 residues. CDR3 amino acids: CASSVEGSQETQYF. The CDR3 DNA reads as TGTGCCAGCAGCGTAGAGGGTAGCCAAGAGACCCAGTACTTC.

The table lists this clonotype with a few counts. The rearrangement joins TRBV2 to TRBJ2-5; TRBD2 might be the D (5 bases). Germline V gene data show CDR1 as SNHLY and CDR2 as FYNNEI. Trimming stripped 7 bases from V and 2 bases from J, with 11 bases between. This CDR3 contains 13 residues. Written as DNA, the CDR3 is TGTGCCAGCAACCTCCGGGAACAAGAGACCCAGTACTTC. Its translation: CASNLREQETQYF.

The rearrangement joins TRBV7-9 to TRBJ2-3; unclear D gene. Trimming removed 4 bases at V and 7 bases at J, with 15 bases between. The germline CDR1 and CDR2 sequences are SEHNR and FQNEAQ (reference sequence). This CDR3 has 14 amino acids. The CDR3 protein is CASSYVPGDNTQYF. The CDR3 DNA follows: TGTGCCAGCAGCTACGTACCCGGAGATAATACGCAGTATTTT.

J is TRBJ2-7 and V is TRBV7-2; no clear D gene. This CDR3 is built from 14 residues. CDR1 and CDR2 from the germline V gene are SGHTA and FQGNSA. V shed 4 bases and J shed 4 bases, with 14 bases lying between them. The DNA for the CDR3 is TGTGCCAGCAGCTCCGGGCTAAGCCGATACGAGCAGTACGTC. It yields the protein CASSSGLSRYEQYV.

This clonotype was seen a few times. The chain combines TRBV5-5 with TRBJ2-6; tentatively, D is TRBD1 (5 bases). Germline loops: CDR1 SGHKS, CDR2 YYEKEE (reference sequence). This CDR3 contains 16 residues. V was clipped by 0 bases and J by 2 bases, with 9 bases between them. DNA of the CDR3: TGTGCCAGCAGCTTGGCAAGGGGTACTGGGGCCAACGTCCTGACTTTC. It codes for CASSLARGTGANVLTF.